The 20 T cell receptor beta chains given below trace back to one sample, sequenced in a study of blood T cells in healthy people across ages. The authors ran a second PCR of roughly 6 to 12 cycles using a sample-barcoded 5' primer and a J-beta primer mix. Via MiXCR, TCRdb re-called the 5' RACE reads, giving one row per CDR3 protein. The sample records more than 1.4 million distinct CDR3 sequences, around two fifths being singletons. What was sequenced was blood. The receptors here all came from a woman aged 18-35 years in good health.

In this sample, this clonotype turned up a few times. V and J are TRBV6-1 and TRBJ2-7; TRBD2 agrees at 14 bases. With 6 bases clipped from V and 0 bases from J, the junction kept 13 bases outside the gene matches. Germline V CDR1 and CDR2: MNHNS, SASEGT. The CDR3 covers 19 residues. CDR3 nucleotide sequence: TGTGCCAGCAGCCGTACGGGGACTAGCGGGAGCTCTTCCTCCTACGAGCAGTACTTC. Translation gives CASSRTGTSGSSSSYEQYF.

This clonotype appeared a few times. V usage is TRBV20-1 and J usage is TRBJ2-7, with D possibly being TRBD1 (6 bases). V was cut by 6 bases and J by 1 base, with 22 bases left in between. CDR1 DFQATT and CDR2 SNEGSKA come from the germline V gene (reference sequence). The CDR3 is made up of 16 amino acids. The CDR3 bases are TGCAGTGCCACTACTCGTCGACAGGTACAATCCTACGAGCAGTACTTC. The encoded protein is CSATTRRQVQSYEQYF.

In its sample, this clonotype was seen a few times. This chain joins TRBV18 and TRBJ2-5; 9 nucleotides match TRBD2. Unmatched junction bases numbered 16, after V lost 3 bases and J lost 5 bases. The germline CDR1 and CDR2 sequences are KGHSH and LQKENI. The CDR3 is made up of 18 amino acids. The CDR3 sequence is CASSPRSIAGEGWETQYF. The CDR3 nucleotides read TGTGCCAGCTCACCGCGAAGCATAGCGGGAGAGGGATGGGAGACCCAGTACTTC.

The V gene is TRBV29-1, the J gene TRBJ2-1, with D perhaps assigned TRBD1 or TRBD2 (5 bases each). Germline V gene sequence: CDR1 SQVTM, CDR2 ANQGSEA. The length of the CDR3 is 14 residues. The V and J ends lost 7 bases and 8 bases respectively, with 21 bases between them. Written as DNA, the CDR3 is TGCAGCGCTGGGATGGGTTTGGGGGAGTATGAGCAGTTCTTC. Translated, it gives CSAGMGLGEYEQFF.

The chain joins TRBV6-4 to TRBJ1-2, with TRBD1 matching over 11 bases. V trimming: 6 bases; J trimming: 2 bases; junction bases outside the gene matches: 20. Germline CDR1 reads MRHNA; CDR2 reads SNTAGT. The CDR3 totals 20 residues. This chain's CDR3 is CASSEDRGRPPRSSNYGYTF. Here the CDR3 DNA reads TGTGCCAGCAGCGAGGACAGGGGGCGCCCCCCCCGAAGCTCAAACTATGGCTACACCTTC.

The chain joins TRBV2 to TRBJ2-7; 13 bases are shared with TRBD2. The CDR3 loop spans 18 amino acids. Trimming at V came to 4 bases and at J to 4 bases, leaving 13 bases not matched to a gene. The germline V gene has CDR1 SNHLY and CDR2 FYNNEI. The CDR3 region is CASSGSGLAGATKYEQYF. As DNA, the CDR3 is TGTGCCAGCAGTGGATCTGGACTAGCGGGGGCTACAAAATACGAGCAGTACTTC.

The rearrangement links TRBV20-1 to TRBJ2-1; 7 bases match TRBD2. The length of the CDR3 is 15 residues. V gave up 5 bases and J gave up 6 bases; unmatched junction bases: 13. CDR1 and CDR2 (germline): DFQATT, SNEGSKA (reference sequence). This CDR3 reads CSAADGAGVSNEQFF. The CDR3 DNA is TGCAGTGCTGCCGACGGGGCGGGGGTCAGCAATGAGCAGTTCTTC.

The genes are TRBV13 and TRBJ2-3; weak D call: TRBD2 (5 bases). Germline CDR1 PRHDT, CDR2 FYEKMQ (reference sequence). V gave up 5 bases and J gave up 1 base, with 22 bases separating them. The CDR3 totals 18 residues. CDR3 in DNA: TGTGCCAGCAGCCGAACGGTGTGGGCAGCGGATCGCACAGATACGCAGTATTTT. Translated, it gives CASSRTVWAADRTDTQYF.

This clonotype showed up just a few times. The genes are TRBV23-1 and TRBJ2-1, with D maybe TRBD1 (6 bases). TRBV23-1 is treated as an ORF (open reading frame) with a function not yet certain. V was pared by 8 bases and J by 8 bases, with 25 bases between. The CDR3 sequence is 16 residues long. This chain's CDR3 is CASPPRGHRVIDEQFF. CDR3 sequence (DNA): TGCGCCAGCCCACCCCGGGGCCACAGGGTGATCGATGAGCAGTTCTTC.

The chain links TRBV29-1 to TRBJ1-2; the D is unclear. Trimming removed 1 base from V and 5 bases from J, with 11 bases in between. Germline values: CDR1 SQVTM, CDR2 ANQGSEA. The CDR3 is 13 residues long. CDR3 in amino acids: CSVEAGFGYGYTF. The CDR3 region has the DNA TGCAGCGTTGAAGCGGGTTTTGGGTATGGCTACACCTTC. The entire variable domain, with the rest obtained from reference TRBV29-1 and TRBJ1-2, is as follows: SAVISQKPSRDICQRGTSLTIQCQVDSQVTMMFWYRQQPGQSLTLIATANQGSEATYESGFVIDKFPISRPNLTFSTLTVSNMSPEDSSIYLCSVEAGFGYGYTFGSGTRLTVV.

The V gene is TRBV3-1, the J gene TRBJ2-7, with a tentative D call TRBD2 (6 bases). The CDR3 has 15 residues. The V and J ends lost 2 bases and 7 bases respectively, with 18 bases between them. Germline V gene lookup returns CDR1 LGHDT and CDR2 YNNKEL (reference sequence). The CDR3 DNA is TGTGCCAGCAGCCAAAGTCTGGCGGGGTTAAATGAGCAGTACTTC. It encodes CASSQSLAGLNEQYF.

The DNA of the CDR3 is TGTGCCAGCAGCGTAGACCTAGCCTACAATGAGCAGTTCTTC. Its protein product is CASSVDLAYNEQFF. The chain is built from TRBV7-9 and TRBJ2-1; no definite D call. V lost 5 bases to trimming and J lost 2 bases, with 10 bases between them. Per germline, CDR1 SEHNR and CDR2 FQNEAQ (reference sequence). The CDR3 spans 14 residues. The whole variable domain, remainder taken from reference TRBV7-9 and TRBJ2-1, is DTGVSQNPRHKITKRGQNVTFRCDPISEHNRLYWYRQTLGQGPEFLTYFQNEAQLEKSRLLSDRFSAERPKGSFSTLEIQRTEQGDSAMYLCASSVDLAYNEQFFGPGTRLTVL.

With regard to this clonotype: One base away lies a much larger clone, so this may be a sequencing read error. V and J are TRBV25-1 and TRBJ1-2, with TRBD1 identical over 7 bases. Germline CDR1 is MGHDK and CDR2 is SYGVNS. The V gene end was trimmed by 8 bases and the J gene end by 5 bases; junction bases not matched to a gene: 11. The CDR3 has 14 amino acids. CDR3 amino acids: CASRGGDRWYGYTF. CDR3 coding DNA: TGTGCCAGCCGTGGTGGGGACAGATGGTATGGCTACACCTTC.

This clonotype was found once. The CDR3 spells CASGPLGEGIQPQHF. As DNA, the CDR3 is TGTGCCAGCGGTCCACTGGGAGAGGGAATTCAGCCCCAGCATTTT. The chain is built from TRBV6-5 and TRBJ1-5; D gene ambiguous. The CDR3 length is 15 residues. The germline V and J ends were trimmed by 8 bases and 6 bases, with 20 bases remaining between them. Looked up from germline, CDR1 is MNHEY and CDR2 is SVGAGI.

This chain uses TRBV12-3 or TRBV12-4 with TRBJ1-1; D possibly corresponds to TRBD1 (6 bases). V gave up 6 bases and J gave up 1 base, with 12 bases separating them. The CDR3 runs 14 residues. DNA of the CDR3: TGTGCCAGCAGGCCCTCAGGGGCGAACACTGAAGCTTTCTTT. Amino acid sequence: CASRPSGANTEAFF.

The rearrangement joins TRBV5-1 to TRBJ2-3; no definite D call. The CDR3 is 16 residues long. V lost 4 bases, J lost 1 base, and 16 bases lay in between. Germline loops: CDR1 SGHRS, CDR2 YFSETQ. The DNA of the CDR3 is TGCGCCAGCAGCCCGGAGTTGGCTGGGCGCACAGATACGCAGTATTTT. It translates to CASSPELAGRTDTQYF.

There are a few counts of this clonotype. The CDR3 spells CASSGSLGTGAYEQYF. CDR3 nucleotide sequence: TGTGCCAGCAGTGGGAGTCTCGGGACAGGCGCCTACGAGCAGTACTTC. This chain uses TRBV2 with TRBJ2-7; 8 bases match TRBD1. With V trimmed by 4 bases and J by 2 bases, 10 bases remained unmatched. There are 16 residues in the CDR3. The germline V gene has CDR1 SNHLY and CDR2 FYNNEI. The variable domain in full, with the rest retrieved from reference TRBV2 and TRBJ2-7, is EPEVTQTPSHQVTQMGQEVILRCVPISNHLYFYWYRQILGQKVEFLVSFYNNEISEKSEIFDDQFSVERPDGSNFTLKIRSTKLEDSAMYFCASSGSLGTGAYEQYFGPGTRLTVT.

This clonotype occurred a few times. The rearrangement links TRBV2 to TRBJ2-3; D is uncertain. The CDR3 is made up of 12 amino acids. Trimming cost V 6 bases and J 4 bases, with 8 bases left between them. Germline CDR1 SNHLY, CDR2 FYNNEI. The CDR3 loop reads CASRRSADTQYF. DNA of the CDR3: TGTGCCAGCAGGCGCTCCGCAGATACGCAGTATTTT. The full variable domain, rest sourced from reference TRBV2 and TRBJ2-3, is EPEVTQTPSHQVTQMGQEVILRCVPISNHLYFYWYRQILGQKVEFLVSFYNNEISEKSEIFDDQFSVERPDGSNFTLKIRSTKLEDSAMYFCASRRSADTQYFGPGTRLTVL.

The chain joins TRBV20-1 to TRBJ2-1, with unresolved D. V lost 6 bases and J 0 bases, leaving 9 bases between the germline ends. The CDR3 is made up of 13 amino acids. Germline CDR1 DFQATT, CDR2 SNEGSKA (reference sequence). The DNA of the CDR3 is TGCAGTGCCATAACGATCTCCTACAATGAGCAGTTCTTC. Encoded protein: CSAITISYNEQFF.

The chain is built from TRBV7-2 and TRBJ2-5; 12 bases map to TRBD2. With the DNA end fitting TRBJ2-7 better, the J assignment may be wrong. The CDR3 runs to 17 residues. Looked up from germline, CDR1 is SGHTA and CDR2 is FQGNSA. CDR3 coding DNA: TGTGCCAGCAGCTTAGATAGTCGGACTAGCGGGACAGACGAGCAGTACTTC. It codes for CASSLDSRTSGTDEQYF.